These T cell receptor beta chains were read from a single sample in a study of post-analysis software for immune sequencing data. TCRdb independently ran MiXCR on the PCR reads; one entry per CDR3 protein. The sample contains roughly 700,000 distinct CDR3 sequences, 25% to 30% of which appear only once. The sample consisted of blood. These TCRs come from a girl aged 10-17 years with multiple sclerosis. Both conserved end residues are part of each CDR3. The D gene is left open where the match is weak. Clone sizes are given selectively: once, few, many, or a class where the clone is expanded.

V	size	J	D	CDR3	DNA
TRBV20-1	few	TRBJ1-6	-	CSARQKKSDSPLHF	TGCAGTGCGAGACAGAAGAAATCGGATTCACCCCTCCACTTT
TRBV20-1	few	TRBJ2-7	-	CSARSQLTYEQYF	TGCAGTGCTAGGTCTCAATTAACCTACGAGCAGTACTTC
TRBV4-3	-	TRBJ2-3	TRBD2	CASSQVLQREGVLGPDTQYF	TGCGCCAGCAGCCAAGTTCTTCAGCGGGAGGGCGTCTTGGGGCCAGATACGCAGTATTTT
TRBV20-1	-	TRBJ2-7	TRBD1	CSARDLRQGYEQYF	TGCAGTGCTAGAGATCTGAGACAGGGCTACGAGCAGTACTTC
TRBV6-1	-	TRBJ2-1	-	CASSPDGREQFF	TGTGCCAGCAGTCCGGATGGGAGGGAGCAGTTCTTC
TRBV6-5	many	TRBJ2-7	-	CASSPYVGVSFGEQYF	TGTGCCAGCAGCCCTTATGTGGGGGTTAGCTTCGGCGAGCAGTACTTC
TRBV5-6	-	TRBJ1-1	-	CASSWRSAEAFF	TGTGCCAGCAGCTGGAGGTCGGCTGAAGCTTTCTTT
TRBV21-1	-	TRBJ2-5	-	CASSKVGSSEQYF	TGTGCCAGCAGCAAAGTTGGATCCTCGGAGCAGTACTTC
TRBV4-2	many	TRBJ2-5	-	CASSLNRGAGETQYF	TGTGCCAGCAGCCTCAACCGGGGGGCGGGGGAGACCCAGTACTTC
TRBV9	few	TRBJ1-2	TRBD1	CASSPRMRGLGYGYTF	TGTGCCAGCAGCCCTAGAATGAGGGGGCTGGGATATGGCTACACCTTC
TRBV5-1	-	TRBJ2-1	TRBD2	CASSLGGGAGTDEQFF	TGCGCCAGCAGCTTGGGCGGGGGGGCTGGAACCGATGAGCAGTTCTTC
TRBV6-6	few	TRBJ1-2	TRBD1	CASRLTGEDRSYTF	TGTGCCAGCAGACTGACAGGGGAAGACAGGAGCTACACCTTC
TRBV5-1	many	TRBJ2-7	TRBD1	CASSPGQSYEQYF	TGCGCCAGCAGCCCGGGACAGTCCTACGAGCAGTACTTC
TRBV20-1	few	TRBJ1-5	-	CSAIRDRRGIGDQPQHF	TGCAGTGCTATAAGAGACCGACGGGGGATAGGGGATCAGCCCCAGCATTTT
TRBV28	-	TRBJ1-1	-	CASSTDGGLNTEAFF	TGTGCCAGCAGTACGGACGGAGGCCTGAACACTGAAGCTTTCTTT
TRBV6-6	few	TRBJ1-4	-	CASSKIRQTNEKLFF	TGTGCCAGCAGCAAAATCAGACAGACTAATGAAAAACTGTTTTTT
TRBV2	-	TRBJ2-7	TRBD1	CASRRQGVYEQYF	TGTGCCAGCAGGAGACAGGGTGTCTACGAGCAGTACTTC
TRBV12-3/TRBV12-4	-	TRBJ1-5	TRBD1	CASSFRQGAVPQHF	TGTGCCAGCAGTTTCAGGCAGGGGGCAGTTCCCCAGCATTTT
TRBV27	-	TRBJ2-1	-	CASSPPPGWVGNEQFF	TGTGCCAGCAGTCCCCCCCCAGGATGGGTGGGCAATGAGCAGTTCTTC
TRBV29-1	many	TRBJ2-5	-	CSVELTDSQETQYF	TGCAGCGTTGAATTAACAGACTCCCAAGAGACCCAGTACTTC
TRBV5-1	many	TRBJ2-3	-	CASSLGIGDTQYF	TGCGCCAGCAGCTTGGGGATAGGAGATACGCAGTATTTT
TRBV7-2	-	TRBJ1-5	-	CASSLRDLGQPQHF	TGTGCCAGCAGCTTAAGGGACCTGGGACAGCCCCAGCATTTT
TRBV29-1	many	TRBJ2-5	-	CSAGHLQETQYF	TGCAGCGCAGGACACTTACAAGAGACCCAGTACTTC
TRBV7-8	-	TRBJ2-4	TRBD1	CASSSGTGSGIQYF	TGTGCCAGCAGCTCCGGGACAGGGTCGGGCATTCAGTACTTC
TRBV4-3	few	TRBJ1-1	-	CASSQDSGLEAFF	TGCGCCAGCAGCCAAGATTCTGGACTTGAAGCTTTCTTT
TRBV29-1	few	TRBJ1-1	-	CSVAYGNTEAFF	TGCAGCGTCGCCTACGGGAACACTGAAGCTTTCTTT
TRBV12-5	few	TRBJ2-7	-	CASGLGPLTYEQYF	TGTGCTAGTGGTTTGGGCCCCCTGACCTACGAGCAGTACTTC
TRBV20-1	few	TRBJ2-5	-	CSARAGSGETQYF	TGCAGTGCTAGGGCAGGGAGCGGAGAGACCCAGTACTTC
TRBV12-3/TRBV12-4	many	TRBJ2-5	-	CASSLGVRQTQYF	TGTGCCAGCAGTTTAGGGGTGAGGCAGACCCAGTACTTC